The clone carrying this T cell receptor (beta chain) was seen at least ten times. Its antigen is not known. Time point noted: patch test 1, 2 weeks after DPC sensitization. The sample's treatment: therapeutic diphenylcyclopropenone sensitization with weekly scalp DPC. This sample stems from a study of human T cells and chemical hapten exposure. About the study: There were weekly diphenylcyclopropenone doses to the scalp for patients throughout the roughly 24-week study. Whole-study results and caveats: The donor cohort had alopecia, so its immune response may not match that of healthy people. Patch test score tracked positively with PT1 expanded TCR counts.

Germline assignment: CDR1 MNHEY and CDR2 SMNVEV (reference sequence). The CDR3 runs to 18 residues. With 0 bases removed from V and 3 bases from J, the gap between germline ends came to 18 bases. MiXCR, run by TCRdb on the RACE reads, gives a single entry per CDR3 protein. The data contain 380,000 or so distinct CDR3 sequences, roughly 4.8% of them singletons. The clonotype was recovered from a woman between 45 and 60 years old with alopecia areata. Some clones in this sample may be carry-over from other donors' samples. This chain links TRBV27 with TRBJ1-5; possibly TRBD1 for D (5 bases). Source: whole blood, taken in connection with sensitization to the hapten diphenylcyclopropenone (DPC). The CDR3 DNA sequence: TGTGCCAGCAGTTTATCTAGGCCGGGGACCGCCGTCAATCAGCCCCAGCATTTT. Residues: CASSLSRPGTAVNQPQHF.